The present T cell receptor beta chain was sequenced within a study of T cell changes during pregnancy in multiple sclerosis. The CDR3 has 15 amino acids. Germline V lookup: CDR1 SGHRS, CDR2 YFSETQ. Germline trimming cut 4 bases from V and 6 bases from J; bases unmatched to any gene: 9. The data were produced by immunoSEQ multiplex PCR, yet TCRdb's version contains in-frame clones alone and is incomplete. The sample has tens of thousands of clones; 92% are singletons. The chain is built from TRBV5-1 and TRBJ1-2; 10 bases align to TRBD1. Source material: peripheral blood. The sequence derives from a female donor with multiple sclerosis, enrolled in a pregnancy study. CDR3 region: CASSPGQGSADGYTF. DNA for the CDR3: TGCGCCAGCAGCCCGGGACAGGGGTCTGCCGATGGCTACACCTTC.